The 27 T cell receptor beta chains in this list originate from one sample, sequenced in a study of a mutant IDH1 vaccine in newly diagnosed glioma listed by TCRdb under 2021. No antigen has been assigned to these receptors. Explained via the paper, the time point label denotes: week 47, end of study. Each vaccine dose, consisting of 300 ug of a 20-mer mutant IDH1 peptide in Montanide, was administered subcutaneously with topical imiquimod. Library preparation employed the immunoSEQ multiplex PCR assay. The table comes from immuneACCESS by way of TCRdb, which keeps in-frame sequences with V and J called. Part of the clones is missing from these tables; in studies checked, under half for an unresolved V gene and the rest for unknown reasons. The sample table contains approximately 12,000 clones; only one count was recorded for 81% of them. The ten top clones hold less than 20% of the sample. The sequencing used PBMCs, collected from a glioma patient whose treatment included an IDH1 peptide vaccine. Every receptor here comes from a man between 25 and 39 years old with glioma.

V usage is TRBV6-5 and J usage is TRBJ2-5; TRBD2 matches at 7 bases. After removal of 6 bases from V and 14 bases from J, the junction contained 15 bases not matched to a gene. Germline V gene data show CDR1 as MNHEY and CDR2 as SVGAGI. The length of the CDR3 is 13 residues. The CDR3: CASSLTSAVDRYF. The CDR3 bases are TGTGCCAGCAGCTTAACTAGCGCAGTTGATAGATACTTC.

This chain links TRBV7-9 with TRBJ1-1; possibly TRBD1 for D (5 bases). The CDR3 has 14 amino acids. The germline CDR1 and CDR2 sequences are SEHNR and FQNEAQ (reference sequence). Trimming shortened V by 5 bases and J by 1 base, and 11 bases separated the two germline ends. The CDR3 DNA is TGTGCCAGCAGCGCGGGACGGGAGAACACTGAAGCTTTCTTT. Amino acid sequence: CASSAGRENTEAFF.

J is TRBJ1-1 and V is TRBV28, with D possibly matching TRBD1 (6 bases). Trimming stripped 11 bases from V and 5 bases from J, with 15 bases between. This CDR3 comprises 12 residues. Germline-derived CDR1 and CDR2 are MDHEN and SYDVKM. The CDR3 region has the DNA TGTGCCGGGGGACTCCAGGGGACTGAAGCTTTCTTT. Amino acids: CAGGLQGTEAFF.

The gene calls are TRBV9 and TRBJ1-1; 7 bases match TRBD1. J was trimmed by 0 bases and V by 3 bases; bases with no gene match: 2. Germline V lookup: CDR1 SGDLS, CDR2 YYNGEE. This CDR3 is 14 amino acids long. CDR3 coding DNA: TGTGCCAGCAGCGAACAGGGGATGAACACTGAAGCTTTCTTT. Translation gives CASSEQGMNTEAFF.

V and J are TRBV19 and TRBJ2-5; 8 positions match TRBD2. The CDR3 spans 14 residues. V dropped 5 bases and J dropped 6; count of bases not matched to a gene: 8. The germline CDR1 and CDR2 sequences are LNHDA and SQIVND (reference sequence). This chain's CDR3 is CASSEAGDVKTQYF. The CDR3 DNA is TGTGCCAGTAGTGAAGCGGGAGATGTAAAGACCCAGTACTTC.

J is TRBJ2-3 and V is TRBV4-1; D not certain. Germline CDR1 reads MGHRA; CDR2 reads YSYEKL. V was cut by 0 bases and J by 1 base, with 8 bases left in between. The CDR3 runs to 15 residues. The CDR3 loop is CASSQDTYGTDTQYF. The CDR3 bases are TGCGCCAGCAGCCAAGATACCTACGGCACAGATACGCAGTATTTT.

The chain joins TRBV5-1 to TRBJ2-5; TRBD2 is a possible D gene (5 bases). V lost 4 bases and J lost 1, with 17 bases in between. Germline V gene lookup returns CDR1 SGHRS and CDR2 YFSETQ. The CDR3 has 16 amino acids. The CDR3 DNA is TGCGCCAGCAGCGCGGACCCGACGGACTTCCAAGAGACCCAGTACTTC. Translation gives CASSADPTDFQETQYF.

The chain carries TRBV5-1 and TRBJ2-7, with 10 bases matching TRBD2. V gave up 4 bases and J gave up 0 bases; unmatched junction bases: 7. The CDR3 has 16 residues. In germline, CDR1 is SGHRS, CDR2 YFSETQ. This CDR3 is CASSPLAGVPSYEQYF. CDR3 DNA: TGCGCCAGCAGCCCCCTAGCGGGAGTGCCCTCCTACGAGCAGTACTTC.

This clone is judged large. This chain joins TRBV6-5 and TRBJ2-5, with TRBD1 identical over 9 bases. Germline loops: CDR1 MNHEY, CDR2 SVGAGI. V lost 4 bases and J lost 2; bases outside the gene matches: 5. This CDR3 region has 15 residues. CDR3 DNA: TGTGCCAGCAGTTCGGGGACAGGGAAGCAAGAGACCCAGTACTTC. This encodes CASSSGTGKQETQYF.

This clone was counted once. One junction end disagrees with the germline gene, perhaps due to a read error. The chain employs TRBV6-1 and TRBJ2-2; 11 positions match TRBD2. Germline V lookup: CDR1 MNHNS, CDR2 SASEGT. The CDR3 loop spans 17 amino acids. Here the CDR3 reads CASSQAGTSGDTGELFF. Written as DNA, the CDR3 is TGTGCCAGCAGTCAAGCCGGGACTAGCGGCGACACCGGGGAGCTGTTTTTT.

The gene calls are TRBV5-6 and TRBJ1-2; D not resolved. CDR1 is SGHDT, CDR2 YYEEEE, per germline. This CDR3 region has 15 residues. The V end lost 0 bases, the J end lost 0 bases, and 9 bases lay between the germline ends. This chain's CDR3 is CASSLVAASNYGYTF. CDR3 DNA: TGTGCCAGCAGCTTGGTGGCGGCGTCTAACTATGGCTACACCTTC.

The chain employs TRBV5-4 and TRBJ1-2; TRBD1 might be the D (6 bases). V was cut by 4 bases and J by 8 bases, with 18 bases left in between. CDR3 size: 14 residues. The germline V gene encodes CDR1 SGHNT and CDR2 YYREEE (reference sequence). The CDR3 bases are TGTGCCAGCAGCCACCGAAATCAGGGGCTCGGCTACACCTTC. Its translation is CASSHRNQGLGYTF.

CDR3 nucleotides: TGTGCCAGCAGCGCCACAGGGGCCTCTGGAAACACCATATATTTT. As protein: CASSATGASGNTIYF. The V call is TRBV9, the J call TRBJ1-3; 7 bases align to TRBD1. CDR1 is SGDLS and CDR2 is YYNGEE in the germline V gene. This CDR3 spans 15 amino acids. V shed 3 bases and J 0 bases; nucleotides not matched to a gene: 3.

V gene TRBV30 combines with J gene TRBJ1-5; 11 bases are shared with TRBD1. CDR3 length: 13 residues. Germline CDR1 reads GTSNPN; CDR2 reads SVGIG (reference sequence). Losses at the gene ends were 7 bases for V and 4 bases for J; bases not matched to a gene: 3. CDR3 loop: CALGQGVNQPQHF. CDR3 nucleotide sequence: TGTGCCTTGGGACAGGGGGTGAATCAGCCCCAGCATTTT.

CDR3 DNA sequence: TGTGCCAGTAGTTCTAAGGCAGGGTGGGTAGATGGCTACACCTTC. As protein: CASSSKAGWVDGYTF. The chain employs TRBV19 and TRBJ1-2, with D perhaps matching TRBD1 (5 bases). The CDR3 totals 15 residues. Trimming left V 5 bases short and J 6 bases short, with 19 bases between. Germline V lookup: CDR1 LNHDA, CDR2 SQIVND (reference sequence).

The V gene is TRBV27, the J gene TRBJ2-3; 7 nucleotides align to TRBD2. Germline assignment: CDR1 MNHEY and CDR2 SMNVEV (reference sequence). V gave up 4 bases and J gave up 4 bases; unmatched junction bases: 8. The CDR3 has 15 residues. The CDR3 here is CASSWERGAADTQYF. As DNA, the CDR3 is TGTGCCAGCAGTTGGGAGCGGGGAGCAGCAGATACGCAGTATTTT.

The chain uses TRBV9 and TRBJ1-2, with TRBD1 matching over 7 bases. The germline V gene has CDR1 SGDLS and CDR2 YYNGEE. Unmatched junction bases numbered 4, after V lost 4 bases and J lost 4 bases. This CDR3 region has 13 residues. CDR3 residues: CASSPRQGYGYTF. Written as DNA, the CDR3 is TGTGCCAGCAGCCCGCGACAGGGCTATGGCTACACCTTC. The complete variable domain, with remaining parts taken from reference TRBV9 and TRBJ1-2, reads DSGVTQTPKHLITATGQRVTLRCSPRSGDLSVYWYQQSLDQGLQFLIQYYNGEERAKGNILERFSAQQFPDLHSELNLSSLELGDSALYFCASSPRQGYGYTFGSGTRLTVV.

This clone was observed a handful of times. The V call is TRBV19, the J call TRBJ1-1; D is perhaps TRBD1 (6 bases). The CDR3 covers 15 residues. Germline assignment: CDR1 LNHDA and CDR2 SQIVND (reference sequence). V lost 2 bases, J lost 4 bases, and 14 bases lay in between. This CDR3 is CASSITGLGGTEAFF. The DNA for the CDR3 is TGTGCCAGTAGTATAACTGGGTTAGGGGGCACTGAAGCTTTCTTT.

CDR3 sequence reads: CASLDPNTEAFF. In DNA form, the CDR3 reads TGCGCCAGCCTGGACCCGAACACTGAAGCTTTCTTT. The chain joins TRBV10-2 to TRBJ1-1; D is unclear. V was cut by 8 bases and J by 1 base, with 8 bases left in between. The CDR3 runs to 12 residues. CDR1 is WSHSY and CDR2 is SAAADI in the germline V gene.

The CDR3 coding sequence is TGTGCCAGCAGGGACGGGGGACAGGGTTCTGGCTACACCTTC. Its translation is CASRDGGQGSGYTF. The chain joins TRBV7-2 to TRBJ1-2; 9 positions agree with TRBD1. This CDR3 comprises 14 residues. With 6 bases clipped from V and 7 bases from J, the junction kept 9 bases outside the gene matches. Germline lookup yields CDR1 SGHTA and CDR2 FQGNSA.

The chain uses TRBV6-5 and TRBJ1-2; D perhaps matches TRBD1 (5 bases). Germline lookup yields CDR1 MNHEY and CDR2 SVGAGI. V gave up 6 bases and J gave up 2 bases, with 10 bases separating them. This CDR3 is built from 13 residues. This CDR3 is CASSPGGNYGYTF. The DNA for the CDR3 is TGTGCCAGCAGCCCCGGGGGAAACTATGGCTACACCTTC.

The chain combines TRBV5-1 with TRBJ1-2; 8 bases align to TRBD1. The CDR3 sequence is 12 residues long. Germline CDR1 reads SGHRS; CDR2 reads YFSETQ. J was trimmed by 12 bases and V by 3 bases; bases with no gene match: 7. The CDR3 spells CASSSGQDINTF. The CDR3 nucleotides are TGCGCCAGCAGCTCGGGACAGGATATAAACACCTTC.

V and J are TRBV5-1 and TRBJ1-5; unclear D gene. This CDR3 region has 15 residues. The ends were cut back, 0 bases at V and 4 bases at J, with 11 bases in the middle. Germline CDR1 and CDR2: SGHRS and YFSETQ. The CDR3 spells CASSLGTGVNQPQHF. The CDR3 nucleotides read TGCGCCAGCAGCTTGGGGACGGGAGTAAATCAGCCCCAGCATTTT.

The V call is TRBV4-1, the J call TRBJ1-2; no clear D. With 0 bases removed from V and 8 bases from J, the gap between germline ends came to 16 bases. CDR3 length equals 15 residues. Germline loops: CDR1 MGHRA, CDR2 YSYEKL. The CDR3 nucleotides are TGCGCCAGCAGCCAAGACCCGGGTCCCTTAGGGGGCTACACCTTC. This translates into CASSQDPGPLGGYTF.

The chain uses TRBV6-5 and TRBJ2-5, with 10 bases that match TRBD2. The assigned J gene may be wrong: the sequence end matches TRBJ2-7 better. The germline V gene has CDR1 MNHEY and CDR2 SVGAGI. The CDR3 is 15 amino acids. The CDR3 sequence is CASSRRLAGEYEQYF. DNA of the CDR3: TGTGCCAGCAGTCGGCGGCTAGCGGGAGAGTACGAGCAGTACTTC.

This clone was seen a single time. The J gene is TRBJ2-7, the V gene TRBV28, with D possibly being TRBD1 (5 bases). The CDR3 loop spans 13 amino acids. Trimming removed 3 bases at V and 4 bases at J, with 10 bases between. Germline assignment: CDR1 MDHEN and CDR2 SYDVKM. CDR3 nucleotides: TGTGCCAGCAGTTTGCCAGGGTCATACGAGCAGTACTTC. This encodes CASSLPGSYEQYF.

The chain recombines TRBV30 with TRBJ1-1, with D hard to call. The CDR3 length is 12 residues. Germline values: CDR1 GTSNPN, CDR2 SVGIG (reference sequence). The CDR3 sequence is CACWSPGTEAFF. CDR3 nucleotide sequence: TGTGCTTGCTGGAGTCCGGGCACTGAAGCTTTCTTT.